The 23 T cell receptor beta chains below were found in one sample sequenced in a study of blood T cell repertoires in COVID-19. TCRdb keeps only in-frame clones here, not all; method: immunoSEQ multiplex PCR. The sample yields some 300,000 clones, about nine tenths seen once. Sequences were obtained from PBMCs or T cells enriched from blood (not recorded which). All receptors derive from a woman between 45 and 65 years old who had been exposed to COVID-19.

Only one count was recorded for this clone. The CDR3 DNA reads as TGCGCCAGCAGCTTGGCCGGATCCGGAACTACCTACGAGCAGTACTTC. The encoded protein is CASSLAGSGTTYEQYF. The rearrangement joins TRBV5-1 to TRBJ2-7; D remains ambiguous. The CDR3 spans 16 residues. Trimming left V 0 bases short and J 2 bases short, with 15 bases between. CDR1 is SGHRS and CDR2 is YFSETQ in the germline V gene.

The chain links TRBV13 to TRBJ2-3; D is perhaps TRBD2 (7 bases). Trimming left V 5 bases short and J 4 bases short, with 19 bases between. The germline CDR1 and CDR2 sequences are PRHDT and FYEKMQ (reference sequence). The CDR3 loop spans 16 amino acids. The CDR3 is CASSPRWGGLADTQYF. The CDR3, as DNA: TGTGCCAGCAGCCCGAGGTGGGGGGGCTTGGCAGATACGCAGTATTTT.

This chain connects TRBV11-2 to TRBJ1-1, with D perhaps matching TRBD1 (5 bases). Germline V gives CDR1 SGHAT, CDR2 FQNNGV. Deletions cut 5 bases from V and 0 bases from J, with 10 bases between. This CDR3 comprises 14 residues. CDR3 nucleotide sequence: TGTGCCAGCAGCCGGGGGAACCTGAACACTGAAGCTTTCTTT. As protein: CASSRGNLNTEAFF. Filled out from reference TRBV11-2 and TRBJ1-1, the complete variable domain reads EAGVAQSPRYKIIEKRQSVAFWCNPISGHATLYWYQQILGQGPKLLIQFQNNGVVDDSQLPKDRFSAERLKGVDSTLKIQPAKLEDSAVYLCASSRGNLNTEAFFGQGTRLTVV.

This clone was picked up one time. The J gene is TRBJ2-3, the V gene TRBV20-1, with 16 bases lining up with TRBD2. V lost 5 bases and J lost 5; bases outside the gene matches: 7. Germline loops: CDR1 DFQATT, CDR2 SNEGSKA (reference sequence). CDR3 length: 16 residues. CDR3 residues: CSACGTSGGAEDTQYF. CDR3 nucleotide sequence: TGCAGTGCTTGTGGGACTAGCGGGGGGGCTGAAGATACGCAGTATTTT.

The V and J genes are TRBV15 and TRBJ1-3; D not certain. This CDR3 has 17 residues. Germline V gene sequence: CDR1 LNHNV, CDR2 YYDKDF (reference sequence). The V end was cut by 0 bases, the J end by 0 bases, with 12 bases between. Here the CDR3 reads CATSRDYSRSSGNTIYF. The CDR3 DNA reads as TGTGCCACCAGCAGAGATTATTCCCGTAGCTCTGGAAACACCATATATTTT.

The genes are TRBV28 and TRBJ1-5, with 9 bases identical to TRBD1. Trimming cost V 6 bases and J 6 bases; bases outside gene matches: 3. This CDR3 has 13 amino acids. Germline CDR1 reads MDHEN; CDR2 reads SYDVKM. As DNA, the CDR3 is TGTGCCAGCAGCACAGGGGGCTCTCAGCCCCAGCATTTT. It specifies CASSTGGSQPQHF.

This sequence joins TRBV6-5 and TRBJ2-7, with no clear D. The V end was cut by 5 bases, the J end by 2 bases, with 7 bases between. The CDR3 covers 12 residues. Looked up from germline, CDR1 is MNHEY and CDR2 is SVGAGI. The CDR3 nucleotides are TGTGCCAGCAGTACAGAACCCTACGAGCAGTACTTC. This encodes CASSTEPYEQYF.

V usage is TRBV29-1 and J usage is TRBJ1-2, with no clear D. The CDR3 extends over 13 amino acids. V dropped 1 base and J dropped 1 base, with 7 bases sitting between them. CDR1 and CDR2 (germline): SQVTM, ANQGSEA. The CDR3 DNA is TGCAGCGTTGAAGTTCCGGTTAACTATGGCTACACCTTC. Translated: CSVEVPVNYGYTF.

V is TRBV5-4 and J is TRBJ2-2; 13 nucleotides agree with TRBD2. The germline gives CDR1 SGHNT, CDR2 YYREEE (reference sequence). The CDR3 has 15 residues. With V trimmed by 5 bases and J by 10 bases, 8 bases remained unmatched. The CDR3 loop reads CASRLTSGGAEELFF. CDR3 DNA sequence: TGTGCCAGCAGACTTACTAGCGGGGGGGCCGAGGAGCTGTTTTTT.

The chain's CDR3 is CASSQDSREGYGYTF. CDR3 in DNA: TGCGCCAGCAGCCAAGATAGTAGGGAGGGATACGGCTACACCTTC. The J gene is TRBJ1-2, the V gene TRBV4-1; D ambiguous. The CDR3 spans 15 residues. V shed 0 bases and J shed 8 bases, with 16 bases lying between them. CDR1 is MGHRA, CDR2 YSYEKL, per germline.

CDR3 nucleotide sequence: TGTGCCACCAGCAGAGATCAACAGGGACCTGGCAGGACCTTC. It translates to CATSRDQQGPGRTF. The chain couples TRBV15 to TRBJ1-2, with D possibly being TRBD1 (6 bases). The CDR3 spans 14 residues. Germline V lookup: CDR1 LNHNV, CDR2 YYDKDF (reference sequence). V was shortened by 0 bases and J by 14 bases, with 19 bases between the two germline ends.

CDR3 in amino acids: CASSHRDSLTDTQYF. CDR3 in DNA: TGTGCCAGCAGCCACCGGGACAGCCTCACAGATACGCAGTATTTT. The chain joins TRBV7-9 to TRBJ2-3; 7 bases line up with TRBD1. CDR1 SEHNR and CDR2 FQNEAQ come from the germline V gene (reference sequence). This CDR3 has 15 amino acids. Unmatched junction bases numbered 7, after V lost 5 bases and J lost 2 bases.

CDR3 nucleotide sequence: TGTGCCAGCAGCGTCTCGCGGGGAGGCGCAGATACGCAGTATTTT. Protein product: CASSVSRGGADTQYF. This sequence joins TRBV7-2 and TRBJ2-3, with D tentatively TRBD2 (6 bases). V was clipped by 5 bases and J by 4 bases, with 16 bases between them. The CDR3 covers 15 residues. The germline CDR1 and CDR2 sequences are SGHTA and FQGNSA.

The J gene is TRBJ2-5, the V gene TRBV5-1; TRBD2 is a possible D gene (6 bases). This CDR3 has 14 residues. V was cut by 8 bases and J by 0 bases, with 14 bases left in between. The germline gives CDR1 SGHRS, CDR2 YFSETQ. The CDR3 nucleotides are TGCGCCAGAGTTTTAGCGGCGTACCAAGAGACCCAGTACTTC. Translating it yields CARVLAAYQETQYF.

The chain combines TRBV7-9 with TRBJ2-5; D remains unclear. CDR3 length: 14 amino acids. V lost 3 bases and J lost 2, with 10 bases in between. Germline V gene lookup returns CDR1 SEHNR and CDR2 FQNEAQ (reference sequence). The CDR3 nucleotides are TGTGCCAGCAGCTTTCCGTGGCAGCAAGAGACCCAGTACTTC. Encoded protein: CASSFPWQQETQYF.

The rearrangement links TRBV5-8 to TRBJ1-1; D not certain. The V gene lost 2 bases and the J gene lost 3 bases, with 17 bases spanning the gap. This CDR3 spans 16 amino acids. Germline values: CDR1 SGHTS, CDR2 YDEGEE. This chain's CDR3 is CASSFPKGRGDTEAFF. The CDR3 nucleotides are TGTGCCAGCAGCTTCCCCAAAGGGCGGGGAGACACTGAAGCTTTCTTT. The whole variable domain, filled in from reference TRBV5-8 and TRBJ1-1, reads EAGVTQSPTHLIKTRGQQATLRCSPISGHTSVYWYQQALGLGLQFLLWYDEGEERNRGNFPPRFSGRQFPNYSSELNVNALELEDSALYLCASSFPKGRGDTEAFFGQGTRLTVV.

V usage is TRBV20-1 and J usage is TRBJ1-5; D unresolved. V lost 3 bases and J lost 6, with 12 bases in between. Germline V gives CDR1 DFQATT, CDR2 SNEGSKA (reference sequence). This CDR3 is built from 13 residues. For the CDR3, the DNA is TGCAGTGCTAGTAATGCGATCTCTCAGCCCCAGCATTTT. The encoded protein is CSASNAISQPQHF.

The genes are TRBV7-9 and TRBJ2-5; 8 bases are shared with TRBD2. Germline V gene data show CDR1 as SEHNR and CDR2 as FQNEAQ (reference sequence). The CDR3 contains 15 residues. V shed 3 bases and J 1 base; nucleotides not matched to a gene: 4. CDR3 sequence reads: CASSLPSGFQETQYF. As DNA, the CDR3 is TGTGCCAGCAGCTTGCCTAGCGGGTTCCAAGAGACCCAGTACTTC.

The chain uses TRBV10-1 and TRBJ1-4; no firm D call. Per germline, CDR1 WNHNN and CDR2 SYGVQD (reference sequence). The V end lost 7 bases, the J end lost 0 bases, and 12 bases lay between the germline ends. This CDR3 contains 15 residues. The DNA for the CDR3 is TGCGCCAGCACCCTCAGGCGCGCAACTAATGAAAAACTGTTTTTT. This gives the protein CASTLRRATNEKLFF.

V and J are TRBV7-8 and TRBJ2-5; the match to TRBD2 covers 8 bases. The CDR3 covers 15 residues. J lost 5 bases, V lost 5 bases, and 10 bases had no gene match. CDR1 SGHVS and CDR2 FQNEAQ come from the germline V gene. The CDR3 nucleotides are TGTGCCAGCAGCCCGCGGGCGGGGGGTCTTGAGACCCAGTACTTC. This sequence encodes CASSPRAGGLETQYF. The whole variable domain, filled in from reference TRBV7-8 and TRBJ2-5, reads GAGVSQSPRYKVAKRGQDVALRCDPISGHVSLFWYQQALGQGPEFLTYFQNEAQLDKSGLPSDRFFAERPEGSVSTLKIQRTQQEDSAVYLCASSPRAGGLETQYFGPGTRLLVL.

This sequence joins TRBV11-2 and TRBJ2-7; TRBD1 matches at 9 bases. The V segment lost 6 bases and the J segment 5 bases; nucleotides outside the gene matches: 11. The germline V gene has CDR1 SGHAT and CDR2 FQNNGV. The CDR3 has 15 residues. The CDR3 DNA reads as TGTGCCAGCAGGGCGTGGACAGGGGAGAGCAACGAGCAGTACTTC. Amino acid sequence: CASRAWTGESNEQYF.

This sequence joins TRBV5-1 and TRBJ2-2; 11 bases align to TRBD1. There are 19 residues in the CDR3. Germline CDR1 is SGHRS and CDR2 is YFSETQ. The junction had 10 bases not matched to a gene; V was cut back by 0 bases and J by 3 bases. CDR3 nucleotide sequence: TGCGCCAGCAGCTTGGATGGACAGGGGGCATTCAGGGACACCGGGGAGCTGTTTTTT. Protein product: CASSLDGQGAFRDTGELFF.

This clone was detected only once. The V gene is TRBV5-1, the J gene TRBJ1-4; TRBD1 matches 7 bases. Trimming removed 1 base from V and 8 bases from J; junction bases left unmatched: 5. CDR1 and CDR2 (germline): SGHRS, YFSETQ. The CDR3 runs to 14 residues. In DNA form, the CDR3 reads TGCGCCAGCAGCTTGAGTGGGACAGCAGAAAAACTGTTTTTT. Its protein product is CASSLSGTAEKLFF.